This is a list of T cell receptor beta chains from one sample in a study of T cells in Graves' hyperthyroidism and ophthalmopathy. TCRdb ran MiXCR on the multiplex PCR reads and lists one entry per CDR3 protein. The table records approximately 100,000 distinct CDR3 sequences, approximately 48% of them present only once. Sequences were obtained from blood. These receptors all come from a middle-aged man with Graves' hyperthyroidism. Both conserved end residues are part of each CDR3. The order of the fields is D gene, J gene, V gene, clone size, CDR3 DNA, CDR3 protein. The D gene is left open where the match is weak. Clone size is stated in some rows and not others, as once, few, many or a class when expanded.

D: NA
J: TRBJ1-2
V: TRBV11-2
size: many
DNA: TGTGCCAGCAGCTTAGATTGGCAAGACTATGGCTACACCTTC
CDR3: CASSLDWQDYGYTF

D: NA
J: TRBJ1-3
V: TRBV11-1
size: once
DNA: TGTGCCAGCAGCCAGGGCGGGGCCTCCGCTGGAAACACCATATATTTT
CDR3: CASSQGGASAGNTIYF

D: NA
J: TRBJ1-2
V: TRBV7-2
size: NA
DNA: TGTGCCAGCAGTCTCCTAGCGGGGGGGGCGAGTGGGGGCTACACCTTC
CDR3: CASSLLAGGASGGYTF

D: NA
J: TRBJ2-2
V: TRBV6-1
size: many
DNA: TGTGCCACCCGAGGGTCCGGGGAGCTGTTTTTT
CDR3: CATRGSGELFF

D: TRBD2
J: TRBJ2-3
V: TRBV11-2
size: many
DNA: TGTGCCAGCAGCCTAAAGCCACAGACTAGCGTTATACCCTTTACGCAGTATTTT
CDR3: CASSLKPQTSVIPFTQYF

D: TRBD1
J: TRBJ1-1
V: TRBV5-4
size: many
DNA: TGTGCCAGCAGCTTGGCAGGGGGACTCGCTGAAGCTTTCTTT
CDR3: CASSLAGGLAEAFF

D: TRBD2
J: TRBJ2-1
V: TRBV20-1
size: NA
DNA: TGCAGTGCTAAAGGACTAGCGGGACGGGGTGAGCAGTTCTTC
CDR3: CSAKGLAGRGEQFF

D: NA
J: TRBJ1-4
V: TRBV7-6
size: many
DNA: TGTGCCAGCAGCTTAGACGGAGCAACTAATGAAAAACTGTTTTTT
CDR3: CASSLDGATNEKLFF

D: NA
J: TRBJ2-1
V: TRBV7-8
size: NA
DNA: TGTGCCAGCAGCCAGACTACGAGCTACGAGCAGTTCTTC
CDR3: CASSQTTSYEQFF

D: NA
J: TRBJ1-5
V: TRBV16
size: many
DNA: TGTGCCAGCAGCCAATCCCGCGGGAGCAATCAGCCCCAGCATTTT
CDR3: CASSQSRGSNQPQHF

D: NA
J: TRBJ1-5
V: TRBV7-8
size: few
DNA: TGTGCCAGCAGCTTAGTGGGGCCTACGTATAGCAATCAGCCCCAGCATTTT
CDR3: CASSLVGPTYSNQPQHF

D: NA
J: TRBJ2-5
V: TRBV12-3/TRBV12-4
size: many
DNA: TGTGCCAGCAGTTTGGGGGTCTTGGCGGAGACCCAGTACTTC
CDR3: CASSLGVLAETQYF

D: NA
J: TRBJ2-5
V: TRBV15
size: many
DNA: TGTGCCACCCAGGAGGGCTCCAAAGAGACCCAGTACTTC
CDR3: CATQEGSKETQYF

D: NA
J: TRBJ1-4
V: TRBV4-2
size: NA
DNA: TGTGCCGGCAGCCTTTCGGACGGTAATGAAAAACTGTTTTTT
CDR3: CAGSLSDGNEKLFF

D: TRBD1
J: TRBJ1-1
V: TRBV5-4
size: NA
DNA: TGTGCCAGCAGCCCGGCGACAGGGGTGTACACTGAAGCTTTCTTT
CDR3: CASSPATGVYTEAFF

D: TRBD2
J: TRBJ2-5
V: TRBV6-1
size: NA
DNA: TGTGCCATCAGCCACCTTCCCGGGACTAGCGCCCGCGGGAGGGAGACCCAGTACTTC
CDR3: CAISHLPGTSARGRETQYF

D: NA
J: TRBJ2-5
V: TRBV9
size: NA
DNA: TGTGCCAGCAGCGTAGCTGCAGGGAGGAGGCAAGAGACCCAGTACTTC
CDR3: CASSVAAGRRQETQYF

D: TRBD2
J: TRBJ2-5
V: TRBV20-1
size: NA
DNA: TGCAGCGCCAGCTTGCCTAGCGGGAGAGTAAGTGCAGAGACCCAGTACTTC
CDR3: CSASLPSGRVSAETQYF